The 10 T cell receptor beta chains given below trace back to one sample, sequenced in a study of blood T cell repertoires in COVID-19. Profiling relied on immunoSEQ multiplex PCR, and the TCRdb table lists in-frame clones only, not all of them. The sample consists of around 700,000 clones, more than 80% of them appearing once. Material for sequencing was peripheral blood. These receptors came from a woman aged 18-35 years with acute or convalescent COVID-19.

There are a few counts of this clone. V and J are TRBV9 and TRBJ2-7, with 8 bases aligning to TRBD1. J was trimmed by 1 base and V by 3 bases; bases with no gene match: 6. The CDR3 has 15 residues. The germline V gene encodes CDR1 SGDLS and CDR2 YYNGEE. This CDR3 is CASSAGTGISYEQYF. In DNA, the CDR3 is TGTGCCAGCAGCGCCGGGACAGGCATATCCTACGAGCAGTACTTC.

The chain carries TRBV4-2 and TRBJ2-7; 13 nucleotides agree with TRBD2. Germline CDR1 reads LGHNA; CDR2 reads YNFKEQ. Unmatched junction bases numbered 3, after V lost 0 bases and J lost 4 bases. The CDR3 covers 16 residues. CDR3 in DNA: TGTGCCAGCAGCCAAGAACTAGCGGGGGGGCTGTACGAGCAGTACTTC. Translation gives CASSQELAGGLYEQYF.

This clone was recorded only once. The gene calls are TRBV6-1 and TRBJ1-1; tentative D call: TRBD1 (6 bases). Between the trimmed V and J ends, which lost 2 bases and 1 base, there was a span of 11 bases. CDR1 is MNHNS, CDR2 SASEGT, per germline. The CDR3 contains 15 residues. CDR3 protein: CASSEYGTRNTEAFF. The CDR3 coding sequence is TGTGCCAGCAGTGAATATGGGACAAGGAACACTGAAGCTTTCTTT.

The V call is TRBV6-2 or TRBV6-3, the J call TRBJ1-1; D unresolved. From germline, CDR1 is MNHEY and CDR2 SVGEGT. The germline V and J ends were trimmed by 2 bases and 4 bases, with 11 bases remaining between them. The CDR3 consists of 14 residues. In DNA, the CDR3 is TGTGCCAGCAGTTACCTCCCGCGAAGCACTGAAGCTTTCTTT. Its translation: CASSYLPRSTEAFF.

The DNA of the CDR3 is TGTGCCAGCAGTTTATCGGCGGGGCTCTTGGGTGGCTACACCTTC. Its translation: CASSLSAGLLGGYTF. The chain combines TRBV27 with TRBJ1-2, with a weak D call TRBD1 (5 bases). This CDR3 spans 15 amino acids. V lost 0 bases and J lost 7, with 15 bases in between. In germline, CDR1 is MNHEY, CDR2 SMNVEV (reference sequence).

This clone appeared once. The chain couples TRBV6-5 to TRBJ2-7; no reliable D call. CDR1 is MNHEY and CDR2 is SVGAGI in the germline V gene. The CDR3 is 13 residues long. V was clipped by 8 bases and J by 0 bases, with 11 bases between them. CDR3 DNA sequence: TGTGCCAGCCGGGTCCCGTCCTCCTACGAGCAGTACTTC. Amino acid sequence: CASRVPSSYEQYF.

About this clone itself: The sample carries other DNA sequences with the same CDR3. The chain combines TRBV12-3 or TRBV12-4 with TRBJ1-1; the D gene is possibly TRBD1 (5 bases). Between the trimmed V and J ends, which lost 2 bases and 1 base, there was a span of 5 bases. The CDR3 is made up of 13 amino acids. Here the CDR3 DNA reads TGTGCCAGCAGTTTAACAGGGAACACTGAAGCTTTCTTT. It yields the protein CASSLTGNTEAFF.

On this clone: The junction does not match germline at one end; this may be a read error. This chain connects TRBV11-2 to TRBJ1-1; D not certain. This CDR3 spans 19 amino acids. CDR1 is SGHAT and CDR2 is FQNNGV in the germline V gene. CDR3 sequence reads: CASSLLGMYTGGKNTEAFF. CDR3 bases: TGTGCCAGCAGCTTATTGGGGATGTACACGGGCGGGAAGAACACTGAGGCTTTCTTT.

The gene calls are TRBV9 and TRBJ2-3; D is possibly TRBD2 (6 bases). CDR3 length: 14 residues. Germline V gene lookup returns CDR1 SGDLS and CDR2 YYNGEE. Trimming cost V 3 bases and J 6 bases, with 14 bases left between them. The CDR3 nucleotides are TGTGCCAGCAGCGGGGGAGGTGGTTTCGATACGCAGTATTTT. This codes for CASSGGGGFDTQYF.

The chain carries TRBV4-2 and TRBJ2-7; 7 bases fit TRBD2. This CDR3 has 14 residues. V trimming: 2 bases; J trimming: 0 bases; junction bases outside the gene matches: 1. Per germline, CDR1 LGHNA and CDR2 YNFKEQ. The CDR3 spells CASSQLAASYEQYF. CDR3 DNA: TGTGCCAGCAGCCAACTAGCGGCCTCCTACGAGCAGTACTTC.